These 30 T cell receptor beta chains were sequenced from one sample in a study of blood T cell repertoires in COVID-19. Clones were sequenced by immunoSEQ multiplex PCR, and TCRdb holds only the in-frame ones, with some missing. The repertoire holds 120,000 to 150,000 clones, with 75% to 85% as singletons. Sequencing input: peripheral blood. Receptors originate from a man aged 55 to 70 with active or convalescent COVID-19.

In this sample, this clone turned up a few times. The same CDR3 is also encoded by other DNA sequences in this sample. The genes are TRBV3-1 (or the pseudogene TRBV3-2) and TRBJ2-1; D not resolved. V lost 4 bases and J 2 bases, leaving 12 bases between the germline ends. Germline V gene lookup returns CDR1 LGHDT and CDR2 YNNKEL (reference sequence). The CDR3 is made up of 15 amino acids. This CDR3 is CASSPRGAAYNEQFF. CDR3 DNA sequence: TGTGCCAGCAGCCCCCGTGGAGCCGCCTACAATGAGCAGTTCTTC.

The V call is TRBV23-1, the J call TRBJ1-4; TRBD1 is a possible D gene (5 bases). TRBV23-1 belongs to the ORF category, with a function that is uncertain. The CDR3 loop spans 15 amino acids. Trimming cost V 11 bases and J 0 bases, with 16 bases left between them. Here the CDR3 DNA reads TGCGCCCCCTCCCGGCGGGGGTCAACTAATGAAAAACTGTTTTTT. Translated, it gives CAPSRRGSTNEKLFF.

The chain joins TRBV7-8 to TRBJ1-1; possible D gene TRBD1, 6 bases. Deletions cut 5 bases from V and 5 bases from J, with 18 bases between. Germline values: CDR1 SGHVS, CDR2 FQNEAQ. CDR3 length: 15 residues. CDR3 sequence (DNA): TGTGCCAGCAGCCAAGCTCGGGGGGCGCGGACTGAAGCTTTCTTT. Amino acids: CASSQARGARTEAFF.

This clone appeared a single time. V is TRBV7-2 and J is TRBJ2-7, with a possible D match to TRBD2 (6 bases). The germline V gene encodes CDR1 SGHTA and CDR2 FQGNSA. The CDR3 consists of 15 residues. Trimming shortened V by 3 bases and J by 2 bases, and 14 bases separated the two germline ends. CDR3: CASSFGTFPTYEQYF. The CDR3, as DNA: TGTGCCAGCAGCTTCGGGACTTTCCCCACCTACGAGCAGTACTTC. The complete variable domain, with remaining parts taken from reference TRBV7-2 and TRBJ2-7, reads GAGVSQSPSNKVTEKGKDVELRCDPISGHTALYWYRQSLGQGLEFLIYFQGNSAPDKSGLPSDRFSAERTGGSVSTLTIQRTQQEDSAVYLCASSFGTFPTYEQYFGPGTRLTVT.

This clone has just one count. V and J are TRBV28 and TRBJ1-2; 8 positions match TRBD1. The CDR3 consists of 17 residues. After removal of 5 bases from V and 4 bases from J, the junction contained 15 bases not matched to a gene. CDR1 is MDHEN, CDR2 SYDVKM, per germline. The CDR3 here is CASSPPGTGSLVYGYTF. The CDR3 nucleotides are TGTGCCAGCAGTCCCCCTGGGACAGGATCTCTGGTCTATGGCTACACCTTC.

This clone was recorded once. The chain employs TRBV5-1 and TRBJ1-3, with TRBD1 identical over 7 bases. The CDR3 contains 16 residues. The J segment lost 0 bases and the V segment lost 1 base, leaving 4 bases of the junction unmatched. Germline-derived CDR1 and CDR2 are SGHRS and YFSETQ. The CDR3 reads CASSLQGQSSGNTIYF. The CDR3 coding sequence is TGCGCCAGCAGCTTGCAGGGACAGAGCTCTGGAAACACCATATATTTT.

This clone was seen once. The chain joins TRBV11-2 to TRBJ2-5; possibly TRBD2 for D (5 bases). Germline lookup yields CDR1 SGHAT and CDR2 FQNNGV. V was trimmed by 2 bases and J by 1 base, leaving 17 bases between them. This CDR3 has 17 amino acids. CDR3: CASSLWAAGSAQETQYF. DNA of the CDR3: TGTGCCAGCAGCTTATGGGCGGCTGGGAGTGCCCAAGAGACCCAGTACTTC.

This clone showed up just a few times. The chain uses TRBV19 and TRBJ2-1, with 9 nucleotides matching TRBD2. CDR3 length equals 15 residues. The germline V gene has CDR1 LNHDA and CDR2 SQIVND (reference sequence). Losses at the gene ends were 1 base for V and 8 bases for J; bases not matched to a gene: 6. The CDR3 DNA reads TGTGCCAGTAGTATAGGGAGTAGCGGGAGTCATGAGCAGTTCTTC. This gives the protein CASSIGSSGSHEQFF. The complete variable domain, with remaining parts taken from reference TRBV19 and TRBJ2-1, reads DGGITQSPKYLFRKEGQNVTLSCEQNLNHDAMYWYRQDPGQGLRLIYYSQIVNDFQKGDIAEGYSVSREKKESFPLTVTSAQKNPTAFYLCASSIGSSGSHEQFFGPGTRLTVL.

The chain couples TRBV5-1 to TRBJ2-7; 7 positions match TRBD2. Losses at the gene ends were 4 bases for V and 5 bases for J; bases not matched to a gene: 9. The CDR3 consists of 14 residues. Germline lookup yields CDR1 SGHRS and CDR2 YFSETQ. The CDR3 loop reads CASSQEAGDHEQYF. For the CDR3, the DNA is TGCGCCAGCAGCCAGGAGGCGGGAGACCACGAGCAGTACTTC.

The gene calls are TRBV7-2 and TRBJ2-7; D uncertain. The CDR3 has 12 residues. The V end lost 6 bases, the J end lost 6 bases, and 12 bases lay between the germline ends. The germline V gene encodes CDR1 SGHTA and CDR2 FQGNSA. The CDR3: CASSATRFEQYF. In DNA, the CDR3 is TGTGCCAGCAGTGCCACCAGATTCGAGCAGTACTTC.

V and J are TRBV6-5 and TRBJ1-2; TRBD1 is a possible D gene (5 bases). The CDR3 totals 15 residues. Germline CDR1 MNHEY, CDR2 SVGAGI. Trimming left V 7 bases short and J 8 bases short, with 23 bases between. The CDR3 reads CASTERGFEGRGYTF. The CDR3 bases are TGTGCCAGCACAGAACGGGGGTTCGAAGGCCGCGGCTACACCTTC.

The chain carries TRBV2 and TRBJ2-5; D unclear. CDR3 length: 14 amino acids. Germline V gene data show CDR1 as SNHLY and CDR2 as FYNNEI. V was trimmed by 2 bases and J by 5 bases, leaving 12 bases between them. The CDR3 is CASSESARYETQYF. DNA of the CDR3: TGTGCCAGCAGTGAATCGGCTAGATACGAGACCCAGTACTTC.

This clone was counted between two and nine times. This chain joins TRBV19 and TRBJ2-1; D perhaps matches TRBD2 (5 bases). V was shortened by 2 bases and J by 10 bases, with 9 bases between the two germline ends. This CDR3 is built from 12 residues. Germline values: CDR1 LNHDA, CDR2 SQIVND (reference sequence). The CDR3 here is CASSIREAEQFF. For the CDR3, the DNA is TGTGCCAGTAGTATACGGGAAGCGGAGCAGTTCTTC.

The chain couples TRBV7-2 to TRBJ2-3, with 8 bases fitting TRBD2. The V gene's germline CDR1 is SGHTA and CDR2 FQGNSA. The CDR3 is made up of 15 amino acids. Trimming removed 5 bases from V and 2 bases from J; junction bases left unmatched: 6. Here the CDR3 DNA reads TGTGCCAGCAGCCCCGGGACTAGGGTCACAGATACGCAGTATTTT. Amino acid sequence: CASSPGTRVTDTQYF.

This clone was seen a few times. This rearrangement joins TRBV6-2 or TRBV6-3 to TRBJ1-6; TRBD1 aligns across 9 bases. This CDR3 comprises 15 residues. With 6 bases clipped from V and 11 bases from J, the junction kept 11 bases outside the gene matches. Germline CDR1 is MNHEY and CDR2 is SVGEGT. The CDR3 sequence: CASSSRTGERAPLHF. CDR3 DNA sequence: TGTGCCAGCAGCTCCCGGACAGGGGAAAGAGCACCCCTCCACTTT.

V is TRBV10-3 and J is TRBJ2-3, with a possible D match to TRBD2 (5 bases). The ends were cut back, 7 bases at V and 3 bases at J, with 20 bases in the middle. Germline loops: CDR1 ENHRY, CDR2 SYGVKD. This CDR3 spans 16 amino acids. Written as DNA, the CDR3 is TGTGCCATCACCCTCGGTCCGGGAATGGGAACAGATACGCAGTATTTT. Its protein is CAITLGPGMGTDTQYF.

The gene calls are TRBV11-2 and TRBJ2-2; 13 bases are shared with TRBD2. Per the germline V gene, CDR1 is SGHAT and CDR2 is FQNNGV. V lost 4 bases and J lost 5; bases outside the gene matches: 13. The CDR3 consists of 19 residues. The CDR3 DNA reads as TGTGCCAGCAGCTCATTCGACGGACTAGCGGGAGTCATTACCGGGGAGCTGTTTTTT. This codes for CASSSFDGLAGVITGELFF. The full variable domain, in which reference TRBV11-2 and TRBJ2-2 provide the parts outside the CDR3, is EAGVAQSPRYKIIEKRQSVAFWCNPISGHATLYWYQQILGQGPKLLIQFQNNGVVDDSQLPKDRFSAERLKGVDSTLKIQPAKLEDSAVYLCASSSFDGLAGVITGELFFGEGSRLTVL.

The CDR3, as DNA: TGCAGCGTTGAAGCGGGGTTGGATCAGCCCCAGCATTTT. Translated: CSVEAGLDQPQHF. The chain has TRBV29-1 and TRBJ1-5, with D hard to call. The CDR3 contains 13 residues. Germline V gene sequence: CDR1 SQVTM, CDR2 ANQGSEA. Trimming took off 1 base at V and 5 bases at J, with 9 bases between the two ends.

This clone came up many times. This sequence joins TRBV7-2 and TRBJ2-7; unclear D gene. Per germline, CDR1 SGHTA and CDR2 FQGNSA. V shed 0 bases and J shed 1 base, with 4 bases lying between them. This CDR3 has 13 residues. CDR3 amino acids: CASSLAQSYEQYF. The CDR3 DNA reads as TGTGCCAGCAGCTTAGCGCAGTCCTACGAGCAGTACTTC.

This clone was counted only a few times. This sequence joins TRBV19 and TRBJ1-6; perhaps TRBD1 as D (5 bases). CDR1 is LNHDA, CDR2 SQIVND, per germline (reference sequence). Trimming removed 7 bases at V and 5 bases at J, with 15 bases between. The CDR3 spans 15 residues. CDR3 coding DNA: TGTGCCAGTAACGATGGGGGGACTAATAATTCACCCCTCCACTTT. Its translation: CASNDGGTNNSPLHF.

The V call is TRBV6-1, the J call TRBJ1-1; D might be TRBD1 (5 bases). The CDR3 has 14 amino acids. Germline loops: CDR1 MNHNS, CDR2 SASEGT. The V and J ends lost 3 bases and 11 bases respectively, with 19 bases between them. The CDR3 DNA reads as TGTGCCAGCAGTGAGGGGCGGGGCCCCGTGAAGGCTTTCTTT. It encodes CASSEGRGPVKAFF.

The J gene is TRBJ2-5, the V gene TRBV6-5; possible D gene TRBD1, 5 bases. Germline lookup yields CDR1 MNHEY and CDR2 SVGAGI. CDR3 length: 13 amino acids. Trimming took 6 bases from V and 1 from J, leaving 9 bases between them. CDR3 loop: CASSQGFQETQYF. DNA of the CDR3: TGTGCCAGCAGCCAGGGCTTCCAAGAGACCCAGTACTTC.

The chain links TRBV29-1 to TRBJ2-1; D may be TRBD2 (5 bases). CDR1 and CDR2 from the germline V gene are SQVTM and ANQGSEA. With 4 bases removed from V and 0 bases from J, the gap between germline ends came to 7 bases. The CDR3 loop spans 13 amino acids. CDR3 coding DNA: TGCAGCGTTGTCGGGATCTCCTACAATGAGCAGTTCTTC. This gives the protein CSVVGISYNEQFF.

V is TRBV7-2 and J is TRBJ2-3; 15 nucleotides agree with TRBD2. Germline-derived CDR1 and CDR2 are SGHTA and FQGNSA. Germline trimming cut 5 bases from V and 8 bases from J; bases unmatched to any gene: 8. The length of the CDR3 is 16 residues. CDR3 DNA sequence: TGTGCCAGCAGCCCACCGGGACTAGCGGGAGGAGGTACGCAGTATTTT. It codes for CASSPPGLAGGGTQYF.

The chain carries TRBV15 and TRBJ2-1; 9 bases are shared with TRBD2. J was trimmed by 4 bases and V by 0 bases; bases with no gene match: 1. The CDR3 sequence is 15 residues long. Germline lookup yields CDR1 LNHNV and CDR2 YYDKDF (reference sequence). The CDR3 nucleotides are TGTGCCACCAGCAGAGATCTAGCGGGATACAATGAGCAGTTCTTC. It codes for CATSRDLAGYNEQFF.

The V call is TRBV11-2, the J call TRBJ1-2; D call uncertain. Germline assignment: CDR1 SGHAT and CDR2 FQNNGV. The ends were cut back, 2 bases at V and 3 bases at J, with 13 bases in the middle. The CDR3 is 15 amino acids. The CDR3: CASSLTRSRDYGYTF. The CDR3 DNA follows: TGTGCCAGCAGCTTAACAAGGTCGCGGGACTATGGCTACACCTTC.

The chain couples TRBV15 to TRBJ2-7, with a possible D match to TRBD2 (6 bases). Germline V gene lookup returns CDR1 LNHNV and CDR2 YYDKDF (reference sequence). CDR3 length equals 14 residues. V was cut by 3 bases and J by 5 bases, with 14 bases left in between. Written as DNA, the CDR3 is TGTGCCACCAGCAGCGGGGGATCACGCAACGAGCAGTACTTC. This codes for CATSSGGSRNEQYF.

This clone appeared once. This sequence joins TRBV3-1 (or the pseudogene TRBV3-2) and TRBJ2-7, with 9 positions matching TRBD2. The junction had 21 bases not matched to a gene; V was cut back by 4 bases and J by 2 bases. This CDR3 is 20 amino acids long. Germline V gives CDR1 LGHDT, CDR2 YNNKEL (reference sequence). The DNA of the CDR3 is TGTGCCAGCAGCCCCACACGACTAGCGGTCGGCAGAGAGGGTACCTACGAGCAGTACTTC. Translating gives CASSPTRLAVGREGTYEQYF.

This chain joins TRBV12-3 or TRBV12-4 and TRBJ1-2; D is unclear. The CDR3 has 11 residues. V lost 10 bases and J lost 7, with 13 bases in between. The CDR3 DNA sequence: TGTGCCACCCTCCTAATCGGTGGCTACACCTTC. Translating gives CATLLIGGYTF.

This clone has more than one count but fewer than ten. The CDR3 loop reads CASSLSLRLAGEGNEQFF. In DNA form, the CDR3 reads TGTGCCAGCAGCTTGTCATTGAGACTAGCGGGAGAAGGGAATGAGCAGTTCTTC. The chain has TRBV5-4 and TRBJ2-1; 12 bases fit TRBD2. CDR3 size: 18 residues. The ends lost 1 base at V and 7 bases at J; junction bases unmatched: 12. The germline V gene has CDR1 SGHNT and CDR2 YYREEE (reference sequence). The full variable domain, its missing parts supplied by reference TRBV5-4 and TRBJ2-1, is ETGVTQSPTHLIKTRGQQVTLRCSSQSGHNTVSWYQQALGQGPQFIFQYYREEENGRGNFPPRFSGLQFPNYSSELNVNALELDDSALYLCASSLSLRLAGEGNEQFFGPGTRLTVL.